Shown below are 30 T cell receptor beta chains from a single sample sequenced in a study of blood T cell repertoires in COVID-19. Using immunoSEQ multiplex PCR, the repertoire was profiled, and TCRdb retains in-frame clones only, with some absent. The sample holds 250,000 or so clones, approximately 87% seen once. Sequenced sample: peripheral blood. These receptors all come from a man aged 60 to 69 with acute or convalescent COVID-19.

V gene TRBV3-1 (or the pseudogene TRBV3-2) combines with J gene TRBJ2-7; TRBD1 is a possible D gene (6 bases). V shed 0 bases and J shed 2 bases, with 8 bases lying between them. Germline CDR1 is LGHDT and CDR2 is YNNKEL (reference sequence). The CDR3 spans 14 residues. CDR3 bases: TGTGCCAGCAGCCAAGATGCAGGGGCCTACGAGCAGTACTTC. Its translation is CASSQDAGAYEQYF.

This chain uses TRBV30 with TRBJ2-7, with TRBD1 matching over 7 bases. Germline CDR1 is GTSNPN and CDR2 is SVGIG (reference sequence). CDR3 length equals 16 residues. The junction had 12 bases not matched to a gene; V was cut back by 4 bases and J by 0 bases. The CDR3 DNA reads as TGTGCCTGGACAGAGACAGGGATTAGAAGCTCCTACGAGCAGTACTTC. This encodes CAWTETGIRSSYEQYF.

Only one count was recorded for this clone. V gene TRBV2 combines with J gene TRBJ2-1; TRBD2 agrees at 10 bases. CDR3 length: 15 amino acids. Germline trimming cut 6 bases from V and 7 bases from J; bases unmatched to any gene: 9. CDR1 is SNHLY, CDR2 FYNNEI, per germline. The CDR3 region has the DNA TGTGCCAGCAGCTTCCTAGCGGGAGATGTGAATGAGCAGTTCTTC. It translates to CASSFLAGDVNEQFF.

V usage is TRBV29-1 and J usage is TRBJ2-7; 9 bases are a match to TRBD2. The CDR3 loop spans 14 amino acids. The germline V gene encodes CDR1 SQVTM and CDR2 ANQGSEA. Trimming removed 3 bases from V and 4 bases from J; junction bases left unmatched: 7. The chain's CDR3 is CSVDGLAGSYEQYF. CDR3 nucleotide sequence: TGCAGCGTTGACGGTCTAGCGGGATCATACGAGCAGTACTTC.

This clone was seen once. CDR3 sequence reads: CASRPGGAGGGELFF. CDR3 in DNA: TGCGCCAGCAGGCCGGGAGGCGCGGGGGGCGGGGAGCTGTTTTTT. The rearrangement joins TRBV4-3 to TRBJ2-2; 8 nucleotides agree with TRBD2. V shed 6 bases and J 7 bases; nucleotides not matched to a gene: 10. The V gene's germline CDR1 is LGHNA and CDR2 YSLEER. The CDR3 is made up of 15 amino acids.

V and J are TRBV12-3 or TRBV12-4 and TRBJ2-2; D remains unclear. CDR3 length: 13 amino acids. Trimming cost V 7 bases and J 6 bases, with 12 bases left between them. The CDR3 is CASNLVISGELFF. CDR3 DNA: TGTGCCAGCAACCTAGTAATATCCGGGGAGCTGTTTTTT.

This clone was counted once. J is TRBJ2-7 and V is TRBV5-1; weak D call: TRBD1 (6 bases). The CDR3 covers 13 residues. V gave up 2 bases and J gave up 6 bases, with 12 bases separating them. Germline CDR1 is SGHRS and CDR2 is YFSETQ. CDR3 nucleotide sequence: TGCGCCAGCAGCTTTATTAGGACAGCCGAGCAGTACTTC. Translation: CASSFIRTAEQYF.

The rearrangement uses TRBV7-3 and TRBJ2-2; D might be TRBD2 (5 bases). This CDR3 is 14 amino acids long. CDR1 is SGHTA, CDR2 FQGTGA, per germline. The CDR3 sequence is CATKRDSNTGELFF. The CDR3 DNA sequence: TGTGCAACCAAGAGGGATTCGAACACCGGGGAGCTGTTTTTT. Based on the CDR3 plus reference TRBV7-3 and TRBJ2-2, the full variable domain is GAGVSQTPSNKVTEKGKYVELRCDPISGHTALYWYRQSLGQGPEFLIYFQGTGAADDSGLPNDRFFAVRPEGSVSTLKIQRTERGDSAVYLCATKRDSNTGELFFGEGSRLTVL.

The genes are TRBV6-5 and TRBJ1-1; D is ambiguous. V lost 5 bases and J lost 1, with 5 bases in between. The germline CDR1 and CDR2 sequences are MNHEY and SVGAGI. This CDR3 is 12 amino acids long. CDR3 residues: CASSLRNTEAFF. The CDR3 nucleotides are TGTGCCAGCAGTCTCAGGAACACTGAAGCTTTCTTT.

With regard to this clone: Other DNA sequences in the sample encode the same CDR3. The V and J genes are TRBV27 and TRBJ2-7, with D possibly TRBD2 on 6 matching bases. This CDR3 spans 15 amino acids. CDR1 and CDR2 from the germline V gene are MNHEY and SMNVEV (reference sequence). The ends were cut back, 0 bases at V and 2 bases at J, with 11 bases in the middle. Written as DNA, the CDR3 is TGTGCCAGCAGTTTATCTCGGGGACTCCCCTACGAGCAGTACTTC. Residues: CASSLSRGLPYEQYF.

The chain links TRBV3-1 (or the pseudogene TRBV3-2) to TRBJ1-1; no clear D. Germline CDR1 LGHDT, CDR2 YNNKEL (reference sequence). This CDR3 is 12 amino acids long. Trimming shortened V by 4 bases and J by 7 bases, and 10 bases separated the two germline ends. The CDR3 here is CASSRMGSEAFF. DNA of the CDR3: TGTGCCAGCAGCCGAATGGGGAGTGAAGCTTTCTTT.

This chain joins TRBV19 and TRBJ1-2; D gene uncertain. V was shortened by 5 bases and J by 8 bases, with 21 bases between the two germline ends. The V gene's germline CDR1 is LNHDA and CDR2 SQIVND (reference sequence). CDR3 length: 15 residues. The CDR3: CASSLMADEARGYTF. The DNA of the CDR3 is TGTGCCAGTAGTCTAATGGCCGACGAGGCCCGCGGCTACACCTTC. Drawing the rest from reference TRBV19 and TRBJ1-2, the complete variable domain is DGGITQSPKYLFRKEGQNVTLSCEQNLNHDAMYWYRQDPGQGLRLIYYSQIVNDFQKGDIAEGYSVSREKKESFPLTVTSAQKNPTAFYLCASSLMADEARGYTFGSGTRLTVV.

The chain recombines TRBV25-1 with TRBJ1-4, with D possibly matching TRBD1 (5 bases). From germline, CDR1 is MGHDK and CDR2 SYGVNS. Deletions cut 3 bases from V and 4 bases from J, with 12 bases between. The CDR3 has 15 amino acids. CDR3 bases: TGTGCCAGCAGTGAGATGCGGGGGGATAATGAAAAACTGTTTTTT. As protein: CASSEMRGDNEKLFF. Together with reference TRBV25-1 and TRBJ1-4, the CDR3 gives the full variable domain: EADIYQTPRYLVIGTGKKITLECSQTMGHDKMYWYQQDPGMELHLIHYSYGVNSTEKGDLSSESTVSRIRTEHFPLTLESARPSHTSQYLCASSEMRGDNEKLFFGSGTQLSVL.

V usage is TRBV11-1 and J usage is TRBJ2-1, with D maybe TRBD2 (5 bases). V gave up 6 bases and J gave up 2 bases, with 11 bases separating them. Germline-derived CDR1 and CDR2 are SGHAT and FQDESV (reference sequence). This CDR3 region has 14 residues. This chain's CDR3 is CASSFDGTYNEQFF. CDR3 DNA: TGTGCCAGCAGTTTTGACGGGACCTACAATGAGCAGTTCTTC.

This clone was detected many times. CDR3 nucleotides: TGTGCCAGCAGTAGCGGCGGTTTAAATCAGCCCCAGCATTTT. Translated, it gives CASSSGGLNQPQHF. The genes are TRBV28 and TRBJ1-5, with D uncertain. The V gene's germline CDR1 is MDHEN and CDR2 SYDVKM. V was trimmed by 5 bases and J by 4 bases, leaving 12 bases between them. This CDR3 is built from 14 residues.

The chain employs TRBV4-3 and TRBJ1-2; no firm D call. V was trimmed by 4 bases and J by 1 base, leaving 13 bases between them. The germline CDR1 and CDR2 sequences are LGHNA and YSLEER. CDR3 length: 15 amino acids. The CDR3 protein is CASSPQIRVNYGYTF. CDR3 nucleotide sequence: TGCGCCAGCAGCCCCCAGATCCGGGTTAACTATGGCTACACCTTC.

The gene calls are TRBV4-2 and TRBJ2-3, with 10 bases fitting TRBD2. The germline gives CDR1 LGHNA, CDR2 YNFKEQ. This CDR3 contains 16 residues. The J segment lost 6 bases and the V segment lost 0 bases, leaving 6 bases of the junction unmatched. The CDR3, as DNA: TGTGCCAGCAGCCAAGAGGCGGCTAGCGGGAGTGATACGCAGTATTTT. Its protein is CASSQEAASGSDTQYF.

V usage is TRBV6-5 and J usage is TRBJ2-7; 9 nucleotides line up with TRBD1. The V and J ends lost 5 bases and 5 bases, in that order; junction bases with no gene match: 10. Germline CDR1 and CDR2: MNHEY and SVGAGI. This CDR3 spans 15 amino acids. The CDR3 DNA sequence: TGTGCCAGCAGTAAAACAGGGGGCTACCTTGACGAGCAGTACTTC. It codes for CASSKTGGYLDEQYF.

This chain uses TRBV7-9 with TRBJ1-1; 8 bases align to TRBD1. The V gene's germline CDR1 is SEHNR and CDR2 FQNEAQ (reference sequence). The CDR3 contains 14 residues. V shed 1 base and J 6 bases; nucleotides not matched to a gene: 4. Here the CDR3 DNA reads TGTGCCAGCAGCTTAGGACAGGGGATCCCTGAAGCTTTCTTT. Protein product: CASSLGQGIPEAFF.

The chain employs TRBV7-3 and TRBJ2-3; 9 nucleotides agree with TRBD1. Germline lookup yields CDR1 SGHTA and CDR2 FQGTGA. V trimming: 5 bases; J trimming: 0 bases; junction bases outside the gene matches: 15. This CDR3 comprises 19 residues. The CDR3 sequence: CASSRVPGQGTTSTDTQYF. The CDR3, as DNA: TGTGCCAGCAGCAGAGTCCCGGGACAGGGAACCACTAGCACAGATACGCAGTATTTT.

This clone was seen only a few times. The rearrangement links TRBV19 to TRBJ1-4, with D tentatively TRBD1 (6 bases). Germline V gene data show CDR1 as LNHDA and CDR2 as SQIVND (reference sequence). V gave up 2 bases and J gave up 7 bases, with 17 bases separating them. CDR3 length: 16 amino acids. CDR3 sequence: CASSIPTIGGVEKLFF. In DNA form, the CDR3 reads TGTGCCAGTAGTATACCCACCATTGGGGGCGTTGAAAAACTGTTTTTT.

The chain combines TRBV28 with TRBJ1-1; D gene uncertain. Germline V gene sequence: CDR1 MDHEN, CDR2 SYDVKM. The CDR3 length is 13 residues. Trimming pared 4 bases from V and 5 bases from J, leaving 11 bases between. CDR3 DNA: TGTGCCAGCAGTTCCCAGGAACGGACTGAAGCTTTCTTT. Protein product: CASSSQERTEAFF.

The chain is built from TRBV19 and TRBJ1-2; TRBD1 is a possible D gene (5 bases). The V and J ends lost 4 bases and 4 bases respectively, with 13 bases between them. Germline V gives CDR1 LNHDA, CDR2 SQIVND (reference sequence). CDR3 length equals 14 residues. CDR3 in amino acids: CASSTSGTTYGYTF. The CDR3 coding sequence is TGTGCCAGTAGTACGTCAGGGACTACCTATGGCTACACCTTC.

The chain is built from TRBV18 and TRBJ1-5; possibly TRBD1 for D (6 bases). Germline V gives CDR1 KGHSH, CDR2 LQKENI. The CDR3 extends over 17 amino acids. V dropped 3 bases and J dropped 1 base, with 16 bases sitting between them. The CDR3 bases are TGTGCCAGCTCACCGAGTAGAGGGACACAGAGCAATCAGCCCCAGCATTTT. Its protein product is CASSPSRGTQSNQPQHF. Full variable domain (outside the CDR3, taken from reference TRBV18 and TRBJ1-5): NAGVMQNPRHLVRRRGQEARLRCSPMKGHSHVYWYRQLPEEGLKFMVYLQKENIIDESGMPKERFSAEFPKEGPSILRIQQVVRGDSAAYFCASSPSRGTQSNQPQHFGDGTRLSIL.

The sample holds one count of this clone. This chain joins TRBV12-3 or TRBV12-4 and TRBJ2-1; D uncertain. Trimming stripped 3 bases from V and 8 bases from J, with 11 bases between. The CDR3 covers 13 residues. CDR3: CASSFVLTYEQFF. The CDR3 nucleotides read TGTGCCAGCAGTTTTGTTCTCACTTATGAGCAGTTCTTC.

J is TRBJ1-1 and V is TRBV5-1; D not resolved. Germline CDR1 and CDR2: SGHRS and YFSETQ. Deletions cut 6 bases from V and 7 bases from J, with 16 bases between. This CDR3 spans 13 amino acids. Here the CDR3 reads CASTLRGPSEAFF. The CDR3 region has the DNA TGCGCCAGCACCTTAAGAGGGCCGAGTGAAGCTTTCTTT.

J is TRBJ2-3 and V is TRBV9; TRBD2 aligns across 7 bases. Germline assignment: CDR1 SGDLS and CDR2 YYNGEE. This CDR3 region has 18 residues. After removal of 0 bases from V and 0 bases from J, the junction contained 10 bases not matched to a gene. The CDR3 nucleotides read TGTGCCAGCAGCGTAGTCAAGGCGGGAGTGGGGAGCACAGATACGCAGTATTTT. The encoded protein is CASSVVKAGVGSTDTQYF.

For this clone: The sample holds other DNA sequences that translate to the same CDR3. The chain carries TRBV29-1 and TRBJ2-3, with 11 bases matching TRBD2. CDR3 length: 13 residues. The V gene's germline CDR1 is SQVTM and CDR2 ANQGSEA. V gave up 6 bases and J gave up 3 bases; unmatched junction bases: 2. CDR3 residues: CSVGTSGTDTQYF. The CDR3 DNA sequence: TGCAGCGTGGGGACTAGCGGAACAGATACGCAGTATTTT.

The chain has TRBV18 and TRBJ1-2, with D maybe TRBD1 (5 bases). Trimming cost V 5 bases and J 4 bases, with 11 bases left between them. Germline CDR1 and CDR2: KGHSH and LQKENI. The CDR3 totals 13 residues. The CDR3 spells CASSFQGAYGYTF. CDR3 sequence (DNA): TGTGCCAGCTCATTCCAAGGGGCCTATGGCTACACCTTC.

The chain combines TRBV27 with TRBJ1-6, with D possibly TRBD1 on 6 matching bases. CDR3 size: 15 residues. The ends were cut back, 4 bases at V and 6 bases at J, with 13 bases in the middle. CDR1 MNHEY and CDR2 SMNVEV come from the germline V gene (reference sequence). CDR3 loop: CASSYDRSLNSPLHF. The CDR3 coding sequence is TGTGCCAGCAGTTACGACAGGAGCCTTAATTCACCCCTCCACTTT.